This T cell receptor (delta chain) was identified in a study of delta chain sequences of gamma delta T cells listed by TCRdb under 2017. The CDR3 holds 15 amino acids from the cysteine to the phenylalanine. Of the read, only the CDR3 DNA is kept; its 45 bases are in frame from base 1. Details on this clone: Its antigen is not yet known. There are no base qualities to consult, and no much larger clone falls within one base.

The library relied on PCR. The instrument was an Illumina MiSeq. TCRdb reprocessed the public reads with the caller CATT; rows with the same DNA were merged afterwards. The sample contains around 3,500 delta-chain clones, around 67% of them found a single time. 45% to 60% of the sample is taken by the ten largest. The receptor was isolated from a human donor with breast cancer. For the J gene the call is TRDJ1; the V gene lacks a call; the D call in the table, TRDD3, was not verified against the DNA. The specimen was a tumor sample. The DNA sequence is TGTGCCTCATACACAGGGGGGAAACGCGCCGATAAACTCATCTTT. It translates to CASYTGGKRADKLIF.